These 16 T cell receptor beta chains originate from one sample sequenced in a study of shared clonotypes between healthy human individuals. This table comes from immunoSEQ multiplex PCR, and its TCRdb copy is limited to in-frame clones, with some not included. The data contain approximately 1.5 million clones, around 98.5% of them seen just once; the ten biggest clones take up 0.3% to 0.45%. The sample consisted of naive CD4+ T cells sorted from blood. Regarding subset: CD45RA+ positively selected. The receptors were gathered from a young man in good health.

The chain carries TRBV5-1 and TRBJ2-7; no firm D call. This CDR3 spans 14 amino acids. V lost 4 bases to trimming and J lost 4 bases, with 15 bases between them. Per germline, CDR1 SGHRS and CDR2 YFSETQ. The CDR3 loop reads CASSTDPSSYEQYF. For the CDR3, the DNA is TGCGCCAGCAGCACAGACCCGAGTTCTTACGAGCAGTACTTC.

This clone showed up just once. The CDR3 nucleotides are TGTGCCAGCAGGAGGGGGGTCGACGAGCAGTACTTC. This codes for CASRRGVDEQYF. V gene TRBV11-2 combines with J gene TRBJ2-7; either TRBD1 or TRBD2 may fit D (6 bases each). Between the trimmed V and J ends, which lost 6 bases and 5 bases, there was a span of 11 bases. CDR1 is SGHAT and CDR2 is FQNNGV in the germline V gene. The CDR3 covers 12 residues.

The chain combines TRBV9 with TRBJ2-2; D might be TRBD1 (5 bases). The V and J ends lost 0 bases and 2 bases respectively, with 8 bases between them. Germline CDR1 reads SGDLS; CDR2 reads YYNGEE. This CDR3 comprises 15 residues. In DNA form, the CDR3 reads TGTGCCAGCAGCGTAGCTTGGGGCAACACCGGGGAGCTGTTTTTT. Translated: CASSVAWGNTGELFF. Filled out from reference TRBV9 and TRBJ2-2, the complete variable domain reads DSGVTQTPKHLITATGQRVTLRCSPRSGDLSVYWYQQSLDQGLQFLIQYYNGEERAKGNILERFSAQQFPDLHSELNLSSLELGDSALYFCASSVAWGNTGELFFGEGSRLTVL.

This chain links TRBV29-1 with TRBJ2-1; 14 bases fit TRBD2. The CDR3 spans 19 residues. The V gene's germline CDR1 is SQVTM and CDR2 ANQGSEA. With 4 bases clipped from V and 0 bases from J, the junction kept 11 bases outside the gene matches. The chain's CDR3 is CSVAKPGLAGALSYNEQFF. The CDR3 DNA reads TGCAGCGTTGCCAAACCGGGACTAGCGGGGGCCCTCTCCTACAATGAGCAGTTCTTC.

The J gene is TRBJ2-7, the V gene TRBV28, with D possibly matching TRBD2 (6 bases). Germline V CDR1 and CDR2: MDHEN, SYDVKM. CDR3 size: 16 residues. The V and J ends lost 3 bases and 2 bases respectively, with 17 bases between them. The CDR3 DNA reads as TGTGCCAGCAGTTTCGTTCCGGCGGGACTTGCCTACGAGCAGTACTTC. The encoded protein is CASSFVPAGLAYEQYF.

This chain joins TRBV7-2 and TRBJ2-1; 14 positions match TRBD2. After removal of 5 bases from V and 9 bases from J, the junction contained 3 bases not matched to a gene. This CDR3 has 14 residues. The germline V gene encodes CDR1 SGHTA and CDR2 FQGNSA. CDR3 DNA: TGTGCCAGCAGCGGGGGACTAGCGGGAGTTGAGCAGTTCTTC. Translation gives CASSGGLAGVEQFF.

The rearrangement uses TRBV5-4 and TRBJ2-3; 8 bases line up with TRBD2. The ends lost 7 bases at V and 6 bases at J; junction bases unmatched: 16. Looked up from germline, CDR1 is SGHNT and CDR2 is YYREEE (reference sequence). CDR3 length: 16 residues. Written as DNA, the CDR3 is TGTGCCAGCCCACCGCCAGAAGCGGGAGTTCGGGATACGCAGTATTTT. Its protein product is CASPPPEAGVRDTQYF.

This rearrangement joins TRBV10-2 to TRBJ1-3; 7 nucleotides agree with TRBD1. The germline gives CDR1 WSHSY, CDR2 SAAADI. The CDR3 has 13 residues. The J segment lost 4 bases and the V segment lost 6 bases, leaving 3 bases of the junction unmatched. The CDR3 sequence is CASSGTVGNTIYF. CDR3 nucleotide sequence: TGCGCCAGCAGCGGGACAGTAGGAAACACCATATATTTT.

The chain joins TRBV2 to TRBJ2-2; tentatively, D is TRBD1 (5 bases). The CDR3 length is 14 residues. With 0 bases removed from V and 9 bases from J, the gap between germline ends came to 11 bases. The V gene's germline CDR1 is SNHLY and CDR2 FYNNEI. The CDR3 sequence: CASSEALQGRELFF. The CDR3 DNA follows: TGTGCCAGCAGTGAAGCGCTTCAGGGAAGGGAGCTGTTTTTT.

The gene calls are TRBV7-2 and TRBJ2-3, with D possibly matching TRBD1 (6 bases). The CDR3 consists of 15 residues. Trimming took off 1 base at V and 6 bases at J, with 14 bases between the two ends. Germline CDR1 is SGHTA and CDR2 is FQGNSA. The CDR3 region has the DNA TGTGCCAGCAGCTTAGATAGTAGGGGGTGGGATACGCAGTATTTT. The encoded protein is CASSLDSRGWDTQYF.

The chain joins TRBV28 to TRBJ1-2, with D possibly matching TRBD1 (6 bases). The CDR3 extends over 16 amino acids. Germline CDR1 MDHEN, CDR2 SYDVKM. V lost 6 bases and J lost 5, with 22 bases in between. In nucleotides, the CDR3 is TGTGCCAGCAGGCGCCGCCGGGACACCAGGATTTATGGCTACACCTTC. It encodes CASRRRRDTRIYGYTF.

The CDR3: CASSQGEEEKLFF. The CDR3 DNA sequence: TGTGCCAGCTCGCAGGGAGAGGAGGAAAAACTGTTTTTT. The chain links TRBV18 to TRBJ1-4; a possible D gene is TRBD1 (5 bases). Germline assignment: CDR1 KGHSH and CDR2 LQKENI. The length of the CDR3 is 13 residues. V was pared by 6 bases and J by 8 bases, with 13 bases between. Looking up the rest from reference TRBV18 and TRBJ1-4 gives the full variable domain: NAGVMQNPRHLVRRRGQEARLRCSPMKGHSHVYWYRQLPEEGLKFMVYLQKENIIDESGMPKERFSAEFPKEGPSILRIQQVVRGDSAAYFCASSQGEEEKLFFGSGTQLSVL.

This chain uses TRBV19 with TRBJ2-7, with D possibly being TRBD1 or TRBD2 (5 bases each). CDR3 length: 14 amino acids. CDR1 LNHDA and CDR2 SQIVND come from the germline V gene (reference sequence). Trimming cost V 2 bases and J 3 bases, with 11 bases left between them. CDR3 in DNA: TGTGCCAGTAGTATACGAGGGGCAGTCTACGAGCAGTACTTC. Translating gives CASSIRGAVYEQYF.

J is TRBJ2-1 and V is TRBV25-1; D not certain. The CDR3 consists of 16 residues. Germline assignment: CDR1 MGHDK and CDR2 SYGVNS. V shed 6 bases and J shed 0 bases, with 15 bases lying between them. This CDR3 is CASRPDGGSSYNEQFF. The CDR3 bases are TGTGCCAGCAGACCTGATGGCGGTAGCTCCTACAATGAGCAGTTCTTC. Full variable domain (missing parts from reference TRBV25-1 and TRBJ2-1): EADIYQTPRYLVIGTGKKITLECSQTMGHDKMYWYQQDPGMELHLIHYSYGVNSTEKGDLSSESTVSRIRTEHFPLTLESARPSHTSQYLCASRPDGGSSYNEQFFGPGTRLTVL.

Of note for this clone: Other DNA sequences in this specimen translate into the identical CDR3. The chain employs TRBV7-9 and TRBJ1-5; TRBD1 is a possible D gene (5 bases). The CDR3 runs 14 residues. CDR1 is SEHNR and CDR2 is FQNEAQ in the germline V gene (reference sequence). The V end was cut by 2 bases, the J end by 2 bases, with 7 bases between. CDR3 nucleotide sequence: TGTGCCAGCAGCTTATCGGGGGGCAATCAGCCCCAGCATTTT. It yields the protein CASSLSGGNQPQHF.

The rearrangement links TRBV7-3 to TRBJ2-1; D tentatively reads TRBD1 or TRBD2 (5 bases each). V was pared by 5 bases and J by 6 bases, with 14 bases between. This CDR3 spans 14 amino acids. From germline, CDR1 is SGHTA and CDR2 FQGTGA. This CDR3 is CASSPPGTGNEQFF. The CDR3 DNA reads TGTGCCAGCAGCCCCCCCGGGACCGGCAATGAGCAGTTCTTC.